This T cell receptor beta chain is drawn from a study of blood T cell repertoires in COVID-19. This CDR3 spans 15 amino acids. V shed 0 bases, J shed 7 bases, and the junction held 4 bases outside the gene matches. Germline V gene lookup returns CDR1 SNHLY and CDR2 FYNNEI. The cohort comprised adults aged roughly 18 to 95 years residing in under 25 US areas. Participants' own reports of clinical history determined their cohort assignment. In the original processing: Researchers report that nucleated cell counts were estimated from reference gene primer amplification. The method was immunoSEQ multiplex PCR; TCRdb's version includes in-frame clones alone and lacks a portion of them. The V and J calls and the clone size are those of that table, but D and trimming were determined from the DNA. Of 130,000 to 150,000 clones listed, over 80% are singletons. This clone was recorded only once.

The chain couples TRBV2 to TRBJ2-7; 12 bases align to TRBD2. The TCR was taken from a woman aged 40 to 50 who had recovered from COVID-19. Sequenced sample: PBMCs or T cells enriched from blood (not recorded which). This chain's CDR3 is CASSEAGGTSGEQYF. CDR3 nucleotides: TGTGCCAGCAGTGAAGCGGGTGGGACTAGCGGGGAGCAGTACTTC.